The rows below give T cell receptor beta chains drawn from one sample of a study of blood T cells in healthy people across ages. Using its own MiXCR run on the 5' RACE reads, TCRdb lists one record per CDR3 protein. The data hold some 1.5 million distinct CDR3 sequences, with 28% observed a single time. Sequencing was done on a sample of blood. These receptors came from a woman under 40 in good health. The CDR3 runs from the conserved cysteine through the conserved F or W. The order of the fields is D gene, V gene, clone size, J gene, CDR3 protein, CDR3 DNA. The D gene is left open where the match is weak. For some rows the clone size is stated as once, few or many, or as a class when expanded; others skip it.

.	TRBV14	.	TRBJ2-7	CTSSQEKARGGEQYF	TGTACCAGCAGCCAAGAGAAAGCCAGGGGGGGCGAGCAGTACTTC
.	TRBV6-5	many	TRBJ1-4	CASSPRGGTNEKLFF	TGTGCCAGCAGTCCTAGGGGAGGAACGAATGAAAAACTGTTTTTT
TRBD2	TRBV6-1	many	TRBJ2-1	CASSLPGLATYNEQFF	TGTGCCAGCAGTTTACCGGGACTAGCCACCTACAATGAGCAGTTCTTC
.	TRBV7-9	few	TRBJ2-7	CASSSVRTTGSEQYF	TGTGCCAGCAGCTCCGTACGGACTACGGGCTCGGAGCAGTACTTC
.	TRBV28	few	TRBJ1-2	CASDTGIGYGYTF	TGTGCCAGCGATACAGGGATCGGCTATGGCTACACCTTC
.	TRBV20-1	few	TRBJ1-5	CSSRGAASNQPQHF	TGCAGTTCTAGAGGGGCAGCCAGCAATCAGCCCCAGCATTTT
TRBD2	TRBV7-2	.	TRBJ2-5	CASSLDAGLADGETQYF	TGTGCCAGCAGCTTAGATGCGGGTCTAGCGGATGGGGAGACCCAGTACTTC
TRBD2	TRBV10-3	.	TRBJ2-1	CAISGGAHYEQFF	TGTGCCATCAGCGGGGGGGCACACTATGAGCAGTTCTTC
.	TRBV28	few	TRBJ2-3	CASSLGWYTQYF	TGTGCCAGCAGTTTAGGATGGTATACGCAGTATTTT
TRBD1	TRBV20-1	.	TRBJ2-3	CSAPGQGRDTQYF	TGCAGTGCCCCGGGACAGGGCAGAGATACGCAGTATTTT
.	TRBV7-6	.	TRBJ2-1	CASSLVQKEQFF	TGTGCCAGCAGCTTAGTACAGAAAGAGCAGTTCTTC
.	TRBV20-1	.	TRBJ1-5	CSAISGSSYSNQPQHF	TGCAGTGCCATATCCGGGAGCTCCTATAGCAATCAGCCCCAGCATTTT
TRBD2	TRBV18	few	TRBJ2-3	CASSGLAGKDTQYF	TGTGCCAGCTCGGGGCTAGCGGGGAAAGATACGCAGTATTTT
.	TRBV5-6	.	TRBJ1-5	CASRHRVQPQHF	TGTGCCAGCAGACACAGGGTTCAGCCCCAGCATTTT
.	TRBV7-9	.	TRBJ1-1	CASSLAPGRGPEAFF	TGCGCCAGCAGCTTAGCCCCAGGGAGGGGCCCTGAAGCTTTCTTT
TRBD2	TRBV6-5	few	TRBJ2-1	CASSPRGLAAYNEQFF	TGTGCCAGCAGTCCCCGAGGACTAGCGGCATACAACGAGCAGTTCTTC
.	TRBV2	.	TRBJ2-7	CASKWDGTYEQYF	TGTGCCAGCAAGTGGGACGGAACCTACGAGCAGTACTTC
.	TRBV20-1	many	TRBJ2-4	CSAKRTPLNIQYF	TGCAGTGCTAAACGGACTCCTTTAAACATTCAGTACTTC
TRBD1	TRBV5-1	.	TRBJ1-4	CASSFSGQYNEKLFF	TGCGCCAGCAGCTTCTCGGGACAGTATAATGAAAAACTGTTTTTT
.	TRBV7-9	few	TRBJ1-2	CASSSNNRHRSGGYTF	TGTGCCAGCAGCTCCAATAATCGCCACAGGTCAGGGGGCTACACCTTC
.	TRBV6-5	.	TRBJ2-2	CASSYSSIGTGELFF	TGTGCCAGCAGTTACTCCTCAATCGGCACCGGGGAGCTGTTTTTT
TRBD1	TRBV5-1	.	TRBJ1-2	CASSGRDREPTAGYTF	TGCGCCAGCAGCGGCCGGGACAGGGAGCCTACGGCCGGCTACACCTTC
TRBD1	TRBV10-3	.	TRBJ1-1	CAIRATGTGETEAFF	TGTGCCATCAGGGCGACCGGGACAGGGGAGACTGAAGCTTTCTTT
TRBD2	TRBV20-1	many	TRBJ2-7	CSARTPGLAAGDEQYF	TGCAGTGCTAGGACCCCGGGACTAGCGGCCGGGGACGAGCAGTACTTC